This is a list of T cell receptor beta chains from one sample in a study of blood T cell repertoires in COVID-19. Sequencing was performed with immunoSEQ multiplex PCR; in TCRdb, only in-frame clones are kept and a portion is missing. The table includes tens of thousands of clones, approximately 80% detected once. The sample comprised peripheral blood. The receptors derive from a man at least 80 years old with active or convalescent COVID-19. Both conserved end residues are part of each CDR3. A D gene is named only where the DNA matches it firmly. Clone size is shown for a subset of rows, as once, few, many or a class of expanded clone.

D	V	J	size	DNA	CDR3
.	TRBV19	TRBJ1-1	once	TGTGCCAGTAGTATACAGGGGATGAACACTGAAGCTTTCTTT	CASSIQGMNTEAFF
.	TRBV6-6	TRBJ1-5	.	TGTGCCAGCAGTCAATTCGGGACAAATAGCAATCAGCCCCAGCATTTT	CASSQFGTNSNQPQHF
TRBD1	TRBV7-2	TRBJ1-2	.	TGTGCCAGCAGCTCCACACATGGACAGGGGCTCATTACGGGCTATGGCTACACCTTC	CASSSTHGQGLITGYGYTF
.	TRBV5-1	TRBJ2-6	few	TGCGCCAGCAGCCTGACGGGGAGCTCTGGGGCCAACGTCCTGACTTTC	CASSLTGSSGANVLTF
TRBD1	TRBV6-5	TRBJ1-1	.	TGTGCCAGCAGCGCAGACAGGGGGCGCTTGCTTTTCTTT	CASSADRGRLLFF
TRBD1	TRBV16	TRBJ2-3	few	TGTGCCAGCAGCCCTCAGGACAGGGGCTGGGATACGCAGTATTTT	CASSPQDRGWDTQYF
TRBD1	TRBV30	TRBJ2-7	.	TGTGCCGGCACCTCAGGGGGATCCTACGAGCAGTACTTC	CAGTSGGSYEQYF
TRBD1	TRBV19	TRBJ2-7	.	TGTGCCACCAAGACAGGGGGCGGTGAGCAGTACTTC	CATKTGGGEQYF
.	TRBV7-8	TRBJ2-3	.	TGTGCCAGCAGCTTAGCAGGCGGGGGCGGCACAGATACGCAGTATTTT	CASSLAGGGGTDTQYF
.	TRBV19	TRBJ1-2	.	TGTGCCAGCATTCCAACGATAGACAGGAACTATGGCTACACCTTC	CASIPTIDRNYGYTF
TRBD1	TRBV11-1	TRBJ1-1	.	TGTGCCAGCAGCCGCGGACAGGGGGCTTACACTGAAGCTTTCTTT	CASSRGQGAYTEAFF
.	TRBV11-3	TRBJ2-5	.	TGTGCCAGCAGCTTAGGGGAGGTGGCGACCCAGTACTTC	CASSLGEVATQYF
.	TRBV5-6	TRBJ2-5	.	TGTGCCAGCAGCAGGACAGATCAAGAGACCCAGTACTTC	CASSRTDQETQYF
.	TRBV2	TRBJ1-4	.	TGTGCCAGCAGTGAAGAACAAACAGGGACCCGGTTTTTT	CASSEEQTGTRFF
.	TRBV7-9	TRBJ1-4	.	TGTGCCAGCAGCTTAACTGTTAATGAAAAACTGTTTTTT	CASSLTVNEKLFF
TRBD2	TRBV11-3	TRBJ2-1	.	TGTGCCAGCAGCTTAGAGTCTGGACTAGCGGGAGGAACAAGCTCCTACAATGAGCAGTTCTTC	CASSLESGLAGGTSSYNEQFF